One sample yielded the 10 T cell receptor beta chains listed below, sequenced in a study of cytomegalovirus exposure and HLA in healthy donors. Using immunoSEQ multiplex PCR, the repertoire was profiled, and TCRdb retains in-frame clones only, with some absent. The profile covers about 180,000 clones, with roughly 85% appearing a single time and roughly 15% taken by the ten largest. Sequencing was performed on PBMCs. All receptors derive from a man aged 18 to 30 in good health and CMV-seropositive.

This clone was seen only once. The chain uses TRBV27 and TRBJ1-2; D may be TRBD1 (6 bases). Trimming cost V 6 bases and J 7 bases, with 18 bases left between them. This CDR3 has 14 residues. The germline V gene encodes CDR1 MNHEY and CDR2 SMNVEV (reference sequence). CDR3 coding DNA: TGTGCCAGCAGCCCATTCCAGCGAGGGGGTGGCTACACCTTC. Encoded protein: CASSPFQRGGGYTF.

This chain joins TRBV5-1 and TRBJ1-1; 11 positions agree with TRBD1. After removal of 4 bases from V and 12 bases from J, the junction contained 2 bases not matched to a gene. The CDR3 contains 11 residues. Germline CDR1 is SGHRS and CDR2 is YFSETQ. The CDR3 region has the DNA TGCGCCAGCAGCGGGGACAGGGGGACTTTCTTT. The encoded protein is CASSGDRGTFF. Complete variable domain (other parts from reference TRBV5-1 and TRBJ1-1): KAGVTQTPRYLIKTRGQQVTLSCSPISGHRSVSWYQQTPGQGLQFLFEYFSETQRNKGNFPGRFSGRQFSNSRSEMNVSTLELGDSALYLCASSGDRGTFFGQGTRLTVV.

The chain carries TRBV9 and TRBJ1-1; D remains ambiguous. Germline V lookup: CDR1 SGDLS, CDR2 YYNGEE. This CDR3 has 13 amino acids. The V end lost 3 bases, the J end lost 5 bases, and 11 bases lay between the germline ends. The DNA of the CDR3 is TGTGCCAGCAGCGGCAACAGAGAGACTGAAGCTTTCTTT. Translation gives CASSGNRETEAFF.

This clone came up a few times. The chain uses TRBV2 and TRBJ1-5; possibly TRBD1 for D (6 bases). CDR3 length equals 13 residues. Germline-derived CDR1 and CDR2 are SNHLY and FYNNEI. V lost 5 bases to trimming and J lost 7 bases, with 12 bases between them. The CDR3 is CASSKGGAQPQHF. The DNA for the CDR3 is TGTGCCAGCAGTAAGGGGGGGGCCCAGCCCCAGCATTTT. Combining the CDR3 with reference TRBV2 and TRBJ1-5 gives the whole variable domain EPEVTQTPSHQVTQMGQEVILRCVPISNHLYFYWYRQILGQKVEFLVSFYNNEISEKSEIFDDQFSVERPDGSNFTLKIRSTKLEDSAMYFCASSKGGAQPQHFGDGTRLSIL.

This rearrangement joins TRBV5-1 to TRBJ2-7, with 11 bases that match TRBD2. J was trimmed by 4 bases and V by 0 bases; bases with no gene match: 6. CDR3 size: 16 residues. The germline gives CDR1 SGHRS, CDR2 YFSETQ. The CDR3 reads CASSLEASGRKYEQYF. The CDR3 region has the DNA TGCGCCAGCAGCTTGGAGGCTAGCGGGAGGAAATACGAGCAGTACTTC. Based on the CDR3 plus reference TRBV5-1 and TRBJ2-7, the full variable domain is KAGVTQTPRYLIKTRGQQVTLSCSPISGHRSVSWYQQTPGQGLQFLFEYFSETQRNKGNFPGRFSGRQFSNSRSEMNVSTLELGDSALYLCASSLEASGRKYEQYFGPGTRLTVT.

DNA of the CDR3: TGTGCCAGCAGTTATGCGGGACCCACCGGGGAGCTGTTTTTT. Translating it yields CASSYAGPTGELFF. The chain uses TRBV6-6 and TRBJ2-2, with D tentatively TRBD2 (6 bases). CDR1 is MNHNY, CDR2 SVGAGI, per germline (reference sequence). V was shortened by 3 bases and J by 4 bases, with 9 bases between the two germline ends. This CDR3 contains 14 residues.

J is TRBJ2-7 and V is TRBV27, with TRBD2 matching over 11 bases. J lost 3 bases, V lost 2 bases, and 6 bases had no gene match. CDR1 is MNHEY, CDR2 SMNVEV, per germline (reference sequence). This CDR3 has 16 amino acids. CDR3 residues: CASSLDGTSGFYEQYF. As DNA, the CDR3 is TGTGCCAGCAGTTTAGACGGGACTAGCGGATTCTACGAGCAGTACTTC.

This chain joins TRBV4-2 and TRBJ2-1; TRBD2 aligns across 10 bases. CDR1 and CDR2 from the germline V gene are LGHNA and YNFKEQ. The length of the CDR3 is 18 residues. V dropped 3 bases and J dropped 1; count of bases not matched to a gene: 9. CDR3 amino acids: CASSQRLAGAKSYNEQFF. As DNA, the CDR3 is TGTGCCAGCAGCCAGAGGCTAGCGGGGGCAAAATCCTACAATGAGCAGTTCTTC.

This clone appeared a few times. The CDR3 reads CAWRERTSQPWEKLFF. CDR3 bases: TGTGCCTGGAGAGAACGGACATCTCAGCCCTGGGAAAAACTGTTTTTT. The chain uses TRBV30 and TRBJ1-4, with a weak D call TRBD1 (5 bases). The V end was cut by 3 bases, the J end by 8 bases, with 22 bases between. The germline CDR1 and CDR2 sequences are GTSNPN and SVGIG (reference sequence). The length of the CDR3 is 16 residues.

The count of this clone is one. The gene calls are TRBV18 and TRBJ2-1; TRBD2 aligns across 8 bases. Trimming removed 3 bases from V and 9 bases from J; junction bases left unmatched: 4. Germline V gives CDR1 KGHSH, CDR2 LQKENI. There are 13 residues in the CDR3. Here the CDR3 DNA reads TGTGCCAGCTCACCGGGACTAGATGTTGAGCAGTTCTTC. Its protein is CASSPGLDVEQFF.